The 27 T cell receptor beta chains given below trace back to one sample, sequenced in a study of CD8 T cells in Susac syndrome. An amount of RNA that ranged from roughly 0.45 to 1 ug was reverse transcribed with random hexamers. TCRdb fed the immunoSEQ multiplex PCR reads into MiXCR, producing one record per CDR3 protein. The table includes roughly 200,000 distinct CDR3 sequences, under 95% detected once. Sequencing was done on a sample of CD4+ T cells from PBMCs. The receptors were sampled from a human donor with Susac syndrome.

The chain couples TRBV9 to TRBJ2-7; 7 positions match TRBD1. This CDR3 contains 14 residues. Trimming at V came to 0 bases and at J to 4 bases, leaving 4 bases not matched to a gene. CDR1 is SGDLS and CDR2 is YYNGEE in the germline V gene. The CDR3 sequence: CASSVVGQTYEQYF. As DNA, the CDR3 is TGTGCCAGCAGCGTAGTGGGACAGACTTACGAGCAGTACTTC.

The chain has TRBV20-1 and TRBJ2-5, with no clear D. This CDR3 is built from 13 residues. V gave up 6 bases and J gave up 5 bases, with 16 bases separating them. CDR1 DFQATT and CDR2 SNEGSKA come from the germline V gene (reference sequence). In nucleotides, the CDR3 is TGCAGTGCCCAGCACTCAGTCATCGAGACCCAGTACTTC. Its translation: CSAQHSVIETQYF.

The chain links TRBV12-3 or TRBV12-4 to TRBJ1-2; TRBD1 aligns across 7 bases. Trimming at V came to 5 bases and at J to 5 bases, leaving 5 bases not matched to a gene. There are 13 residues in the CDR3. CDR3 coding DNA: TGTGCCAGCAGTGGGGGACAGAAATATGGCTACACCTTC. Its translation is CASSGGQKYGYTF.

This rearrangement joins TRBV5-1 to TRBJ1-2; D ambiguous. This CDR3 has 11 residues. Trimming removed 7 bases from V and 3 bases from J, with 7 bases in between. Germline-derived CDR1 and CDR2 are SGHRS and YFSETQ. The CDR3 bases are TGCGCCAGCGGGGTAGACTATGGCTACACCTTC. It is translated as CASGVDYGYTF.

This chain joins TRBV18 and TRBJ2-7; 8 bases agree with TRBD2. The CDR3 sequence is 14 residues long. V was pared by 0 bases and J by 2 bases, with 0 bases of the junction left unmatched. CDR1 and CDR2 from the germline V gene are KGHSH and LQKENI. CDR3 coding DNA: TGTGCCAGCTCACCACCGGGACTAGCCTACGAGCAGTACTTC. It codes for CASSPPGLAYEQYF.

This clonotype was recorded only once. The chain has TRBV3-1 and TRBJ2-7, with D unclear. V was clipped by 3 bases and J by 4 bases, with 7 bases between them. The CDR3 contains 12 residues. In germline, CDR1 is LGHDT, CDR2 YNNKEL (reference sequence). CDR3 in amino acids: CASSQQDYEQYF. The CDR3 DNA reads TGTGCCAGCAGCCAGCAGGATTACGAGCAGTACTTC.

V is TRBV20-1 and J is TRBJ2-3; 11 nucleotides line up with TRBD2. J lost 3 bases, V lost 6 bases, and 8 bases had no gene match. Germline CDR1 is DFQATT and CDR2 is SNEGSKA (reference sequence). The CDR3 length is 15 residues. CDR3 nucleotide sequence: TGCAGTGCCCGACTAGCGGGGACGATAACAGATACGCAGTATTTT. This translates into CSARLAGTITDTQYF.

The J gene is TRBJ2-5, the V gene TRBV9; D gene unclear. CDR1 is SGDLS and CDR2 is YYNGEE in the germline V gene. Trimming cost V 3 bases and J 4 bases, with 10 bases left between them. The CDR3 is 13 amino acids. Here the CDR3 reads CASSATPPETQYF. DNA for the CDR3: TGTGCCAGCAGCGCTACTCCCCCAGAGACCCAGTACTTC.

This clonotype came up once. The chain is built from TRBV18 and TRBJ1-2; 11 bases map to TRBD1. The CDR3 totals 16 residues. CDR1 and CDR2 from the germline V gene are KGHSH and LQKENI. V shed 3 bases, J shed 4 bases, and the junction held 7 bases outside the gene matches. CDR3 region: CASSPATGQGAYGYTF. CDR3 DNA sequence: TGTGCCAGCTCACCCGCTACAGGACAGGGGGCCTATGGCTACACCTTC.

The rearrangement uses TRBV12-3 or TRBV12-4 and TRBJ1-2; 10 nucleotides agree with TRBD1. The CDR3 is 17 residues long. Germline trimming cut 2 bases from V and 5 bases from J; bases unmatched to any gene: 11. CDR3 sequence reads: CASSLRDRGPLSYGYTF. The DNA of the CDR3 is TGTGCCAGCAGTTTAAGGGACAGGGGCCCCCTTAGTTATGGCTACACCTTC.

CDR3 DNA: TGTGCCAGCAGCTTCATCAGTTCCAACACTGAAGCTTTCTTT. Translated: CASSFISSNTEAFF. This chain joins TRBV7-2 and TRBJ1-1, with D unclear. This CDR3 has 14 amino acids. Germline CDR1 SGHTA, CDR2 FQGNSA. V was cut by 3 bases and J by 2 bases, with 10 bases left in between.

As to this clonotype: One end of the junction fails to match germline, which may point to a read error. The V gene is TRBV6-5, the J gene TRBJ2-5; no reliable D call. CDR3 length equals 13 residues. Germline V gene sequence: CDR1 MNHEY, CDR2 SVGAGI. CDR3 sequence (DNA): TGTGCCAGCAGTCACTCCCCAGCCGAGACCCAGTACTTC. Translating it yields CASSHSPAETQYF.

This rearrangement joins TRBV4-1 to TRBJ1-6, with a possible D match to TRBD1 (6 bases). This CDR3 contains 17 residues. Between the trimmed V and J ends, which lost 3 bases and 2 bases, there was a span of 14 bases. Germline V CDR1 and CDR2: MGHRA, YSYEKL. The CDR3: CASSQAGRGTYNSPLHF. CDR3 DNA sequence: TGCGCCAGCAGCCAGGCCGGCAGGGGCACCTATAATTCACCCCTCCACTTT.

This rearrangement joins TRBV5-1 to TRBJ2-4, with D maybe TRBD2 (7 bases). The length of the CDR3 is 15 residues. V lost 4 bases, J lost 3 bases, and 14 bases lay in between. Germline CDR1 is SGHRS and CDR2 is YFSETQ. CDR3 sequence: CASSKQGGGKNIQYF. CDR3 coding DNA: TGCGCCAGCAGCAAACAGGGAGGGGGCAAAAACATTCAGTACTTC.

The chain is built from TRBV5-8 and TRBJ1-4; 8 nucleotides match TRBD1. CDR1 is SGHTS, CDR2 YDEGEE, per germline. The CDR3 is 15 residues long. V shed 4 bases, J shed 7 bases, and the junction held 9 bases outside the gene matches. The CDR3, as DNA: TGTGCCAGCAGCGGCGGGGACAGGTTAGGTGAAAAACTGTTTTTT. Protein sequence: CASSGGDRLGEKLFF.

The chain joins TRBV5-4 to TRBJ2-1; 8 bases agree with TRBD2. There are 15 residues in the CDR3. V lost 2 bases, J lost 7 bases, and 8 bases stayed unmatched. CDR1 and CDR2 (germline): SGHNT, YYREEE (reference sequence). The CDR3 DNA reads TGTGCCAGCAGCTTCCCGGGACTAGGGAATAATGAGCAGTTCTTC. This codes for CASSFPGLGNNEQFF. The full variable domain, with the rest looked up from reference TRBV5-4 and TRBJ2-1, is ETGVTQSPTHLIKTRGQQVTLRCSSQSGHNTVSWYQQALGQGPQFIFQYYREEENGRGNFPPRFSGLQFPNYSSELNVNALELDDSALYLCASSFPGLGNNEQFFGPGTRLTVL.

Only a few counts were recorded for this clonotype. This CDR3 is CASSEVETQYF. The CDR3 DNA reads TGTGCCAGCAGTGAAGTCGAGACCCAGTACTTC. The chain links TRBV2 to TRBJ2-5, with D unresolved. V gave up 1 base and J gave up 5 bases, with 2 bases separating them. Germline lookup yields CDR1 SNHLY and CDR2 FYNNEI. The CDR3 runs 11 residues.

The chain couples TRBV20-1 to TRBJ2-3, with TRBD2 matching over 7 bases. V was clipped by 6 bases and J by 6 bases; unmatched bases: 9. The CDR3 contains 13 residues. Germline V gene data show CDR1 as DFQATT and CDR2 as SNEGSKA (reference sequence). The CDR3 bases are TGCAGTGCCGAGGGGAGGGTGAAGGATACGCAGTATTTT. Translation gives CSAEGRVKDTQYF.

The gene calls are TRBV20-1 and TRBJ2-1; D gene unclear. CDR3 length: 10 residues. Trimming cost V 4 bases and J 7 bases, with 5 bases left between them. Germline-derived CDR1 and CDR2 are DFQATT and SNEGSKA (reference sequence). The CDR3 reads CSAIVNEQFF. DNA of the CDR3: TGCAGTGCTATTGTAAATGAGCAGTTCTTC.

The CDR3 DNA reads TGTGCCAGCAGCGTAGCTCCCGGGGGGAACACTGAAGCTTTCTTT. This translates into CASSVAPGGNTEAFF. The chain links TRBV9 to TRBJ1-1; D possibly corresponds to TRBD1 (5 bases). V was shortened by 0 bases and J by 1 base, with 10 bases between the two germline ends. The CDR3 is made up of 15 amino acids. Per germline, CDR1 SGDLS and CDR2 YYNGEE.

This clonotype was found once. V and J are TRBV30 and TRBJ1-1; unclear D gene. V was pared by 0 bases and J by 4 bases, with 9 bases between. This CDR3 region has 13 residues. Per germline, CDR1 GTSNPN and CDR2 SVGIG (reference sequence). The CDR3 here is CAWSVGRSTEAFF. The CDR3 DNA reads as TGTGCCTGGAGTGTAGGGAGGAGCACTGAAGCTTTCTTT.

The rearrangement links TRBV9 to TRBJ2-7; D unresolved. Trimming cost V 1 base and J 6 bases, with 17 bases left between them. This CDR3 comprises 15 residues. Germline loops: CDR1 SGDLS, CDR2 YYNGEE. The CDR3 DNA reads TGTGCCAGCAGCGTATACCCCATAGGTCCCGGCGAGCAGTACTTC. Translating gives CASSVYPIGPGEQYF. Looking up the rest from reference TRBV9 and TRBJ2-7 gives the full variable domain: DSGVTQTPKHLITATGQRVTLRCSPRSGDLSVYWYQQSLDQGLQFLIQYYNGEERAKGNILERFSAQQFPDLHSELNLSSLELGDSALYFCASSVYPIGPGEQYFGPGTRLTVT.

The V and J genes are TRBV7-2 and TRBJ2-1; no firm D call. Germline CDR1 reads SGHTA; CDR2 reads FQGNSA. V lost 3 bases and J 7 bases, leaving 13 bases between the germline ends. This CDR3 is built from 14 residues. CDR3 DNA: TGTGCCAGCAGCTTGCAGTCCTTGAGGAATGAGCAGTTCTTC. Amino acid sequence: CASSLQSLRNEQFF.

The CDR3 DNA follows: TGCGCCAGCAGAATGGGGACAGCAAACAATGAGCAGTTCTTC. This sequence encodes CASRMGTANNEQFF. J is TRBJ2-1 and V is TRBV5-1, with 7 nucleotides matching TRBD1. Germline CDR1 reads SGHRS; CDR2 reads YFSETQ. This CDR3 has 14 residues. V shed 5 bases and J 5 bases; nucleotides not matched to a gene: 7.

The chain recombines TRBV20-1 with TRBJ2-1; 10 positions agree with TRBD2. V lost 6 bases to trimming and J lost 4 bases; unmatched junction nucleotides: 9. The CDR3 is made up of 15 amino acids. Germline-derived CDR1 and CDR2 are DFQATT and SNEGSKA (reference sequence). CDR3 coding DNA: TGCAGTGCCCCCATACAGCGGGGGGGATACAATGAGCAGTTCTTC. It is translated as CSAPIQRGGYNEQFF.

The chain carries TRBV20-1 and TRBJ2-5; possibly TRBD1 for D (6 bases). Trimming shortened V by 5 bases and J by 1 base, and 17 bases separated the two germline ends. The length of the CDR3 is 15 residues. Germline V CDR1 and CDR2: DFQATT, SNEGSKA (reference sequence). In DNA form, the CDR3 reads TGCAGTGCTGACAAGGGGGTAGGGGGCCAAGAGACCCAGTACTTC. Residues: CSADKGVGGQETQYF.

This clonotype appeared a few times. This rearrangement joins TRBV4-3 to TRBJ2-4, with TRBD1 matching 10 bases. CDR3 size: 17 residues. Trimming removed 0 bases from V and 6 bases from J; junction bases left unmatched: 8. Germline V lookup: CDR1 LGHNA, CDR2 YSLEER. CDR3 sequence: CASSQERDRGLVNIQYF. The CDR3 DNA is TGCGCCAGCAGCCAAGAGCGAGACAGGGGGCTAGTAAACATTCAGTACTTC.